This T cell receptor (beta chain) is from a study of T cell responses to AZD1222 COVID-19 vaccine. Clones were sequenced by immunoSEQ multiplex PCR, and TCRdb holds only the in-frame ones, with some missing. The sample yields roughly 180,000 clones, under 95% seen once. The clonotype comes from an adult who received the AZD1222 COVID-19 vaccine. The source was peripheral blood, collected 28 days after the second AZD1222 dose.

The CDR3 nucleotides are TGTGCCTGGAGTGAGGGGCGCAAGACTGAAGCTTTCTTT. It encodes CAWSEGRKTEAFF. This chain joins TRBV30 and TRBJ1-1, with D possibly matching TRBD1 (5 bases). The CDR3 length is 13 residues. The ends were cut back, 1 base at V and 5 bases at J, with 11 bases in the middle. The germline CDR1 and CDR2 sequences are GTSNPN and SVGIG (reference sequence). The full variable domain, in which reference TRBV30 and TRBJ1-1 provide the parts outside the CDR3, is SQTIHQWPATLVQPVGSPLSLECTVEGTSNPNLYWYRQAAGRGLQLLFYSVGIGQISSEVPQNLSASRPQDRQFILSSKKLLLSDSGFYLCAWSEGRKTEAFFGQGTRLTVV.